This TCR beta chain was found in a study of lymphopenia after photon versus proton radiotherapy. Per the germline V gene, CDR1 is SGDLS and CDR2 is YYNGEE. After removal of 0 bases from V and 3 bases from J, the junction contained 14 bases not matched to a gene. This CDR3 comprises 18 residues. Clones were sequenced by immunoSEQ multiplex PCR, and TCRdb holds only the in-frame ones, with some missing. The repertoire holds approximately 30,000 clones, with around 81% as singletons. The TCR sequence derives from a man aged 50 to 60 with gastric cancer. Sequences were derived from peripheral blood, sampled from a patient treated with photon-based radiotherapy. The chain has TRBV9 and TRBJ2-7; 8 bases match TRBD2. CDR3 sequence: CASSVDPTKAGEDYEQYV. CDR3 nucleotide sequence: TGTGCCAGCAGCGTAGATCCCACCAAAGCGGGGGAGGACTACGAGCAGTACGTC.